This is a list of T cell receptor beta chains from one sample in a study of T cell changes during pregnancy in multiple sclerosis. Sequencing used immunoSEQ multiplex PCR; TCRdb keeps in-frame clones, though not all of them. In the table there are several thousand clones, roughly four fifths of which are singletons. Sample: CD8+ T cells from peripheral blood mononuclear cells, taken in the second trimester of pregnancy. These receptors all come from a female donor in good health, enrolled as a control in a pregnancy study. Both conserved end residues are part of each CDR3. Each record gives: clone size, V gene, D gene, J gene, CDR3 protein, CDR3 DNA. D genes are given only for firm matches. Size values are once, few and many counts, or a class for expanded clones, and some rows have none.

.	TRBV15	TRBD1	TRBJ2-7	CATSRAGAGGYEQYF	TGTGCCACCAGCAGAGCGGGCGCAGGGGGCTATGAGCAGTACTTC
.	TRBV28	.	TRBJ2-2	CASSFWGEIGGELFF	TGTGCCAGCAGTTTCTGGGGGGAGATTGGCGGGGAGCTGTTTTTT
.	TRBV2	TRBD2	TRBJ2-1	CASIEERGGEEQFF	TGTGCCAGCATAGAGGAGCGGGGGGGCGAGGAGCAGTTCTTC
.	TRBV9	.	TRBJ2-7	CASSSPTSYEQYF	TGTGCCAGCAGCTCCCCTACTAGCTACGAGCAGTACTTC
.	TRBV28	TRBD1	TRBJ1-2	CATSGGAIGYTF	TGTGCCACCTCAGGGGGCGCGATTGGCTACACCTTC
.	TRBV11-2	.	TRBJ1-1	CASSLSGNLNTEAFF	TGTGCCAGCAGCTTATCAGGGAATCTGAACACTGAAGCTTTCTTT
once	TRBV7-9	.	TRBJ1-5	CASSSRGWGNDQPQHF	TGTGCCAGCAGCTCACGCGGGTGGGGAAACGATCAGCCCCAGCATTTT